Listed below are T cell receptor beta chains from one sample, sequenced in a study of T-cell reconstitution after alpha-beta-depleted transplantation in children. TCRdb re-analysed the PCR reads in MiXCR, keeping a single row per CDR3 protein. The table has some 240,000 distinct CDR3 sequences, 7.5% to 10% seen once. The input for sequencing was PBMCs from the stem cell graft donor, taken from the stem cell graft. The source of these receptors is a human donor who donated a stem cell graft to a child with SCID. CDR3s include the opening cysteine and the closing phenylalanine or tryptophan. A D gene is named only where the DNA matches it firmly.

J: TRBJ2-1; V: TRBV20-1; D: TRBD2; CDR3: CSAAGPAGGRPDNEQFF
J: TRBJ1-6; V: TRBV5-5; D: -; CDR3: CASSLWAGTGNSPLHF
J: TRBJ2-1; V: TRBV5-1; D: -; CDR3: CASSIGESSYNEQFF
J: TRBJ1-1; V: TRBV7-9; D: -; CDR3: CASSLVGGVEAFF
J: TRBJ1-2; V: TRBV4-3; D: -; CDR3: CASSQDAEYGYTF
J: TRBJ2-3; V: TRBV29-1; D: TRBD2; CDR3: CSARRGAEDYTQYF
J: TRBJ1-1; V: TRBV7-8; D: TRBD1; CDR3: CASSPRPGGPGGKNTEAFF
J: TRBJ2-7; V: TRBV7-8; D: TRBD2; CDR3: CASSLSGGYEQYF
J: TRBJ2-3; V: TRBV7-8; D: -; CDR3: CASSLRGFGGTDTQYF
J: TRBJ2-1; V: TRBV15; D: -; CDR3: CATSTWAGYNEQFF
J: TRBJ2-2; V: TRBV20-1; D: TRBD1; CDR3: CSARGGDSRGTGELFF
J: TRBJ2-5; V: TRBV3-1; D: -; CDR3: CASSLPGGTQYF
J: TRBJ2-2; V: TRBV5-1; D: TRBD2; CDR3: CASSLVHAGGLGGEVFF
J: TRBJ1-1; V: TRBV7-9; D: TRBD1; CDR3: CASSLATGGGTEAFF
J: TRBJ2-5; V: TRBV7-8; D: TRBD1; CDR3: CASSLWDRGETQYF
J: TRBJ1-1; V: TRBV5-5; D: -; CDR3: CASSLERGEWNTEAFF
J: TRBJ2-1; V: TRBV6-1; D: -; CDR3: CASSEGSDTPPQFF
J: TRBJ1-3; V: TRBV3-1; D: -; CDR3: CASSPGLPSGNTIYF
J: TRBJ1-1; V: TRBV5-1; D: TRBD1; CDR3: CASSPGQNEAFF
J: TRBJ2-7; V: TRBV20-1; D: -; CDR3: CSAFQGLDEQYF
J: TRBJ2-1; V: TRBV5-1; D: -; CDR3: CASSDGVGLTYNEQFF
J: TRBJ2-1; V: TRBV29-1; D: -; CDR3: CSVNELGEQFF
J: TRBJ2-6; V: TRBV29-1; D: TRBD1; CDR3: CSVQTWDRVSPGANVLTF
J: TRBJ2-3; V: TRBV7-9; D: -; CDR3: CASSFIFTDTQYF
J: TRBJ1-2; V: TRBV20-1; D: TRBD1; CDR3: CSARDGRGLYGYTF
J: TRBJ1-1; V: TRBV9; D: TRBD1; CDR3: CASSATGGARTEAFF
J: TRBJ1-1; V: TRBV6-2/TRBV6-3; D: -; CDR3: CASSYSLGGAEMNTEAFF
J: TRBJ1-1; V: TRBV20-1; D: -; CDR3: CSARDFTATEAFF
J: TRBJ1-5; V: TRBV4-3; D: TRBD1; CDR3: CASSQDLSNRGNQPQHF
J: TRBJ1-2; V: TRBV29-1; D: -; CDR3: CSVEAGTLYGYTF
J: TRBJ1-1; V: TRBV10-3; D: -; CDR3: CAILETQGSTEAFF